The next 13 T cell receptor beta chains were all read from a single sample in a study of regulatory T cells in long-lasting Graves disease. HTBI primers from iRepertoire and Arm-PCR of CDR3 regions yielded the TCR beta libraries. TCRdb re-analysed the multiplex PCR reads in MiXCR, keeping a single row per CDR3 protein. The data contain around 400,000 distinct CDR3 sequences, around a quarter of them seen just once; the ten biggest clones take up about a quarter. Described time point: persistent/refractory GD, antithyroid drugs over 5 years with positive TRAb. With RNA extracted from PBMCs as input, the TCR library was made. The sample in question was peripheral blood mononuclear cells (PBMCs), obtained when the disease was refractory, from a patient treated with antithyroid drugs. These receptor sequences come from a female donor with Graves disease.

The sample holds many counts of this clonotype. The J gene is TRBJ2-5, the V gene TRBV2; a weak D match, TRBD2 (5 bases). The CDR3 loop spans 13 amino acids. V was trimmed by 4 bases and J by 3 bases, leaving 9 bases between them. Germline CDR1 SNHLY, CDR2 FYNNEI. CDR3 bases: TGTGCCAGCAGTGCCGGACTTAAAGAGACCCAGTACTTC. This translates into CASSAGLKETQYF.

This chain links TRBV19 with TRBJ2-7, with D uncertain. From germline, CDR1 is LNHDA and CDR2 SQIVND (reference sequence). V was trimmed by 1 base and J by 0 bases, leaving 7 bases between them. The CDR3 runs to 14 residues. The CDR3 DNA follows: TGTGCCAGTAGTATAGGCGAGAGCTCCTACGAGCAGTACTTC. This sequence encodes CASSIGESSYEQYF.

This clonotype has just a few counts. V and J are TRBV14 and TRBJ2-7; D might be TRBD1 or TRBD2, each matching 6 bases. Germline assignment: CDR1 SGHDN and CDR2 FVKESK. The V gene lost 6 bases and the J gene lost 5 bases, with 17 bases spanning the gap. The CDR3 length is 14 residues. CDR3 nucleotides: TGTGCCAGCAGTGATATTCGGGGGCCCCACGAGCAGTACTTC. This sequence encodes CASSDIRGPHEQYF.

This clonotype was detected many times. This CDR3 reads CASSPQADSRYGYTF. CDR3 DNA sequence: TGCGCCAGCAGCCCACAGGCGGACAGCCGCTATGGCTACACCTTC. V usage is TRBV5-1 and J usage is TRBJ1-2; D is perhaps TRBD1 (6 bases). The CDR3 totals 15 residues. V was pared by 4 bases and J by 4 bases, with 17 bases between. Germline V gives CDR1 SGHRS, CDR2 YFSETQ.

This clonotype was seen at least ten times. The J gene is TRBJ2-5, the V gene TRBV29-1, with TRBD1 identical over 8 bases. This CDR3 region has 12 residues. Germline lookup yields CDR1 SQVTM and CDR2 ANQGSEA. V gave up 7 bases and J gave up 5 bases; unmatched junction bases: 6. The CDR3 sequence: CSARTGRETQYF. CDR3 coding DNA: TGCAGCGCCCGGACAGGGAGGGAGACCCAGTACTTC. The variable domain in full, with the rest retrieved from reference TRBV29-1 and TRBJ2-5, is SAVISQKPSRDICQRGTSLTIQCQVDSQVTMMFWYRQQPGQSLTLIATANQGSEATYESGFVIDKFPISRPNLTFSTLTVSNMSPEDSSIYLCSARTGRETQYFGPGTRLLVL.

The gene calls are TRBV5-1 and TRBJ2-1, with D hard to call. Germline V lookup: CDR1 SGHRS, CDR2 YFSETQ. Trimming left V 2 bases short and J 0 bases short, with 9 bases between. CDR3 length equals 15 residues. The CDR3 reads CASSFTASSYNEQFF. The DNA of the CDR3 is TGCGCCAGCAGCTTTACAGCAAGCTCCTACAATGAGCAGTTCTTC.

The rearrangement uses TRBV20-1 and TRBJ2-1, with D unresolved. CDR3 length equals 14 residues. Trimming cost V 2 bases and J 8 bases, with 16 bases left between them. The germline V gene has CDR1 DFQATT and CDR2 SNEGSKA (reference sequence). CDR3 nucleotides: TGCAGTGCTAGACGGAATATAAGGTTCGATGAGCAGTTCTTC. The encoded protein is CSARRNIRFDEQFF.

This clonotype was seen a few times. The chain recombines TRBV6-5 with TRBJ2-7; D gene ambiguous. Per the germline V gene, CDR1 is MNHEY and CDR2 is SVGAGI. This CDR3 comprises 12 residues. Deletions cut 0 bases from V and 5 bases from J, with 5 bases between. The CDR3 nucleotides are TGTGCCAGCAGTTACTCGAGGCACGAGCAGTACTTC. Residues: CASSYSRHEQYF.

The table lists this clonotype with many counts. The chain has TRBV10-3 and TRBJ2-5; TRBD1 might be the D (5 bases). The CDR3 totals 16 residues. The V gene lost 0 bases and the J gene lost 5 bases, with 16 bases spanning the gap. CDR1 is ENHRY, CDR2 SYGVKD, per germline. Here the CDR3 DNA reads TGTGCCATCAGTGAGTCGAACGTGGCAGGGTCGGAGACCCAGTACTTC. Amino acids: CAISESNVAGSETQYF.

This clonotype was found a few times. This chain connects TRBV12-3 or TRBV12-4 to TRBJ1-1; D not certain. V was pared by 5 bases and J by 6 bases, with 13 bases between. The CDR3 runs to 13 residues. The CDR3 protein is CASSTSLGPEAFF. The CDR3 nucleotides read TGTGCCAGCAGTACCTCCCTGGGCCCTGAAGCTTTCTTT.

CDR3 bases: TGTGCCAGCTCACCGGTGGACAGGACAAGCTATGGCTACACCTTC. Its protein is CASSPVDRTSYGYTF. The chain employs TRBV18 and TRBJ1-2, with 7 bases identical to TRBD1. Germline V gene sequence: CDR1 KGHSH, CDR2 LQKENI. Losses at the gene ends were 3 bases for V and 4 bases for J; bases not matched to a gene: 8. The CDR3 is 15 amino acids.

This clonotype showed up just a few times. The chain recombines TRBV6-1 with TRBJ2-1; possible D gene TRBD2, 7 bases. The CDR3 is 15 residues long. CDR1 is MNHNS and CDR2 is SASEGT in the germline V gene. Trimming left V 2 bases short and J 4 bases short, with 12 bases between. The CDR3 protein is CASSELQGGYNEQFF. The CDR3 nucleotides read TGTGCCAGCAGTGAATTACAGGGAGGGTACAATGAGCAGTTCTTC.

A few counts support this clonotype. The rearrangement uses TRBV7-8 and TRBJ1-3; no reliable D call. This CDR3 comprises 15 residues. V lost 2 bases and J 1 base, leaving 9 bases between the germline ends. The germline V gene has CDR1 SGHVS and CDR2 FQNEAQ. Here the CDR3 DNA reads TGTGCCAGCAGCTTAATAGTTGGATCTGGAAACACCATATATTTT. Amino acid sequence: CASSLIVGSGNTIYF. The full variable domain, with the rest looked up from reference TRBV7-8 and TRBJ1-3, is GAGVSQSPRYKVAKRGQDVALRCDPISGHVSLFWYQQALGQGPEFLTYFQNEAQLDKSGLPSDRFFAERPEGSVSTLKIQRTQQEDSAVYLCASSLIVGSGNTIYFGEGSWLTVV.